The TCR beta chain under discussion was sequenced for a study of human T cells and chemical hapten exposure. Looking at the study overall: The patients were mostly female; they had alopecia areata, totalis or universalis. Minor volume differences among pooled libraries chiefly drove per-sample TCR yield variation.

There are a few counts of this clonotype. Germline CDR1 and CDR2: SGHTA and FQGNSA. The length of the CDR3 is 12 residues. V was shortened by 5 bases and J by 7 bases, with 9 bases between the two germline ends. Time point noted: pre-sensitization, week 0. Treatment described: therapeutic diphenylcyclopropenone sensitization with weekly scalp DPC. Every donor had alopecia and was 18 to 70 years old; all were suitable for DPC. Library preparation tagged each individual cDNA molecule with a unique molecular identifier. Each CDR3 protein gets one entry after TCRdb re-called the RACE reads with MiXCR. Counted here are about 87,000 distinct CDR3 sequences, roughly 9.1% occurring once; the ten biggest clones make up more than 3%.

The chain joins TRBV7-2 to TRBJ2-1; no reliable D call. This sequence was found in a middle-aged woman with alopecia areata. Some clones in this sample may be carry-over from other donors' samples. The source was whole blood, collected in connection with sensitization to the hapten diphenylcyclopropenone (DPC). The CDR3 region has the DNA TGTGCCAGCAGCAGTCTGACTAATGAGCAGTTCTTC. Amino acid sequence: CASSSLTNEQFF.